This T cell receptor (beta chain) was captured by sequencing in a study of PD-1 blockade in mismatch repair-deficient tumors. Study as a whole: All were previously treated, progressing patients with about twelve mismatch repair-deficient cancer types. Whole-study findings and limits: After pembrolizumab, tumor-resident clones rose rapidly, then generally contracted before radiologic responses.

Profiling relied on immunoSEQ multiplex PCR, and the TCRdb table lists in-frame clones only, not all of them. The sample lists tens of thousands of clones; around 73% were seen once. About this clone itself: Its antigen remains unknown.

This CDR3 is 15 amino acids long. Per germline, CDR1 MNHNS and CDR2 SASEGT. V was trimmed by 8 bases and J by 0 bases, leaving 14 bases between them. The chain combines TRBV6-1 with TRBJ1-5; maybe TRBD1 (5 bases). The specimen comprised peripheral blood, sampled 2 weeks after starting pembrolizumab. This clonotype was sampled from an adult with mismatch repair-deficient cancer. CDR3 in amino acids: CASSRQKHSNQPQHF. CDR3 sequence (DNA): TGTGCCAGCTCCCGACAGAAGCATAGCAATCAGCCCCAGCATTTT.